This TCR beta chain was captured in a study of T cell repertoires in cytomegalovirus infection. Looking at the study overall: Public TCR beta signatures marked donors with CMV infection and the matching HLA.

TCRdb re-called the reads with MiXCR, one entry per CDR3 protein. The top ten clones hold around 6.5% of a sample with 210,000 or so distinct CDR3 sequences, 6% to 8% of them seen once. Study-level findings and limits: Cumulative frequency (of public TCR beta family members) identified carriers of CMV plus the relevant HLA. In two of eight donors, the top clonotype was HLA-C-restricted CMV-specific.

The germline CDR1 and CDR2 sequences are SGHVS and FQNEAQ. The germline V and J ends were trimmed by 5 bases and 1 base, with 14 bases remaining between them. The CDR3 is 15 residues long. This clonotype was seen ten or more times. Its antigen is currently unknown. This TCR derives from a human donor in good health (CMV status not recorded). Some clones in this sample may be carry-over from other donors' samples. The source material was PBMCs. The gene calls are TRBV7-8 and TRBJ1-1; maybe TRBD1 (6 bases). The CDR3 spells CASSLGKGGNTEAFF. The CDR3 DNA is TGTGCCAGCAGCCTCGGGAAAGGGGGGAACACTGAAGCTTTCTTT.